A single sample gave rise to the 21 T cell receptor beta chains below, sequenced in a study of beta chain features in type 1 diabetes. Reverse transcription of all isolated RNA meant that expressed TCRB transcripts were sequenced. Assay: immunoSEQ multiplex PCR; the TCRdb copy retains only in-frame clones and omits some. Of fewer than 550,000 clones detected, about 10% appear once; the ten largest clones hold roughly 0.046%. The specimen sequenced was naive CD4+ T cells from blood. Every receptor here comes from a woman aged 18-29 years in good health.

The chain links TRBV9 to TRBJ2-1; 7 positions agree with TRBD1. Germline V gives CDR1 SGDLS, CDR2 YYNGEE. Unmatched junction bases numbered 7, after V lost 5 bases and J lost 2 bases. This CDR3 spans 15 amino acids. The CDR3 DNA reads as TGTGCCAGCAGTCCGATCGGGACAGCCTACAATGAGCAGTTCTTC. This codes for CASSPIGTAYNEQFF.

The V gene is TRBV2, the J gene TRBJ2-7, with D perhaps matching TRBD1 or TRBD2 (5 bases each). Trimming left V 7 bases short and J 2 bases short, with 18 bases between. The CDR3 contains 15 residues. CDR1 is SNHLY and CDR2 is FYNNEI in the germline V gene. CDR3 DNA sequence: TGTGCCAGCACTACCGCGAGGGGCGCCGCCTACGAGCAGTACTTC. Encoded protein: CASTTARGAAYEQYF.

The chain joins TRBV7-3 to TRBJ1-1; 8 positions agree with TRBD1. Unmatched junction bases numbered 10, after V lost 1 base and J lost 9 bases. Germline assignment: CDR1 SGHTA and CDR2 FQGTGA. The length of the CDR3 is 15 residues. The CDR3 bases are TGTGCCAGCAGCTTAAGAAGGGGACAGGTAACCAAAGCTTTCTTT. Translating it yields CASSLRRGQVTKAFF.

The genes are TRBV18 and TRBJ2-5, with TRBD1 identical over 9 bases. Germline loops: CDR1 KGHSH, CDR2 LQKENI. CDR3 length equals 15 residues. Losses at the gene ends were 3 bases for V and 1 base for J; bases not matched to a gene: 3. The CDR3 nucleotides are TGTGCCAGCTCACCGGGGGACAGGGTCCAAGAGACCCAGTACTTC. This codes for CASSPGDRVQETQYF.

Remarks on this clone: This same CDR3 is encoded by further DNA sequences in the sample. In DNA, the CDR3 is TGTGCCAGCAGTGAACGAGAAAAACTGTTTTTT. Encoded protein: CASSEREKLFF. The rearrangement links TRBV2 to TRBJ1-4, with unresolved D. The ends were cut back, 2 bases at V and 8 bases at J, with 3 bases in the middle. CDR3 length: 11 residues. Germline CDR1 SNHLY, CDR2 FYNNEI.

The V call is TRBV7-2, the J call TRBJ1-1, with 8 nucleotides matching TRBD1. This CDR3 comprises 14 residues. Germline CDR1 and CDR2: SGHTA and FQGNSA. J was trimmed by 5 bases and V by 3 bases; bases with no gene match: 5. The CDR3 DNA reads as TGTGCCAGCAGCTTCCAGGGGGCTAGTACTGAAGCTTTCTTT. Protein sequence: CASSFQGASTEAFF.

The V call is TRBV19, the J call TRBJ2-2; TRBD2 agrees at 10 bases. The CDR3 sequence is 17 residues long. Trimming took 3 bases from V and 2 from J; bases not matched to a gene: 6. Germline V gene sequence: CDR1 LNHDA, CDR2 SQIVND (reference sequence). Written as DNA, the CDR3 is TGTGCCAGTAGTATCCTCGGGACTAGCGTAAACACCGGGGAGCTGTTTTTT. It is translated as CASSILGTSVNTGELFF.

In its sample, this clone was seen a few times. The rearrangement joins TRBV28 to TRBJ1-1, with unresolved D. V lost 5 bases, J lost 3 bases, and 22 bases lay in between. CDR3 length: 17 residues. Per germline, CDR1 MDHEN and CDR2 SYDVKM. The CDR3 protein is CASSPPRREGRYTEAFF. In DNA form, the CDR3 reads TGTGCCAGCAGTCCTCCACGGAGGGAAGGAAGATACACTGAAGCTTTCTTT.

V is TRBV19 and J is TRBJ2-3; D uncertain. Germline CDR1 LNHDA, CDR2 SQIVND (reference sequence). V shed 4 bases and J shed 2 bases, with 22 bases lying between them. The CDR3 is made up of 18 amino acids. In nucleotides, the CDR3 is TGTGCCAGTAGTAGTTCCGGATCCGTCCACCCTTTCACAGATACGCAGTATTTT. Encoded protein: CASSSSGSVHPFTDTQYF.

This clone has a handful of counts. The J gene is TRBJ2-5, the V gene TRBV9; no definite D call. Germline loops: CDR1 SGDLS, CDR2 YYNGEE. The CDR3 consists of 15 residues. Trimming took off 0 bases at V and 5 bases at J, with 14 bases between the two ends. The CDR3 bases are TGTGCCAGCAGCGTAGATCCGATTCGTGGGGAGACCCAGTACTTC. It is translated as CASSVDPIRGETQYF.

This chain joins TRBV28 and TRBJ2-7, with unresolved D. The CDR3 is made up of 12 amino acids. Per the germline V gene, CDR1 is MDHEN and CDR2 is SYDVKM. The ends were cut back, 11 bases at V and 2 bases at J, with 13 bases in the middle. The CDR3 loop is CASVGLAYEQYF. CDR3 bases: TGTGCCTCCGTCGGGCTAGCCTACGAGCAGTACTTC.

The chain uses TRBV11-3 and TRBJ2-5, with a possible D match to TRBD2 (5 bases). The V gene's germline CDR1 is SGHNT and CDR2 YENEEA. The CDR3 runs 14 residues. Trimming removed 2 bases at V and 5 bases at J, with 12 bases between. The CDR3 reads CASSLYRDGETQYF. In DNA, the CDR3 is TGTGCCAGCAGCTTATATCGGGATGGGGAGACCCAGTACTTC.

This rearrangement joins TRBV4-3 to TRBJ2-3; 10 bases are a match to TRBD2. Germline V lookup: CDR1 LGHNA, CDR2 YSLEER. The length of the CDR3 is 16 residues. Trimming cost V 3 bases and J 0 bases; bases outside gene matches: 3. CDR3 sequence (DNA): TGCGCCAGCAGCCAGCAGGGACTAGCGAGCACAGATACGCAGTATTTT. It encodes CASSQQGLASTDTQYF.

This clone was seen a handful of times. The chain is built from TRBV7-2 and TRBJ2-7, with unresolved D. Trimming removed 6 bases from V and 0 bases from J, with 15 bases in between. CDR1 is SGHTA, CDR2 FQGNSA, per germline. The CDR3 is made up of 15 amino acids. CDR3 coding DNA: TGTGCCAGCAGTCCTAAAGGGTCGAGCTCCTACGAGCAGTACTTC. It specifies CASSPKGSSSYEQYF.

Notes on this clone: Different DNA sequences within this sample yield the same CDR3. This chain links TRBV7-9 with TRBJ2-1, with 7 bases aligning to TRBD1. Germline V gene sequence: CDR1 SEHNR, CDR2 FQNEAQ (reference sequence). J lost 4 bases, V lost 1 base, and 1 base had no gene match. The CDR3 is 14 residues long. The CDR3 sequence: CASSLDRGYNEQFF. For the CDR3, the DNA is TGTGCCAGCAGCTTAGACAGGGGTTACAATGAGCAGTTCTTC.

The chain recombines TRBV2 with TRBJ2-7; tentatively, D is TRBD1 (6 bases). CDR3 length equals 15 residues. V dropped 10 bases and J dropped 6 bases, with 25 bases sitting between them. Germline-derived CDR1 and CDR2 are SNHLY and FYNNEI. The CDR3 DNA follows: TGTGCCATCACGACGACCCACAGGGTATTGAGCGAGCAGTACGTC. This codes for CAITTTHRVLSEQYV.

The chain is built from TRBV18 and TRBJ2-3; D unresolved. CDR1 and CDR2 (germline): KGHSH, LQKENI. With 1 base removed from V and 5 bases from J, the gap between germline ends came to 10 bases. The CDR3 is made up of 14 amino acids. The CDR3 DNA follows: TGTGCCAGCTCACCACAGGGTGTGAGAGATACGCAGTATTTT. Translating it yields CASSPQGVRDTQYF.

The chain carries TRBV12-5 and TRBJ2-7; 7 nucleotides match TRBD2. This CDR3 region has 14 residues. Germline CDR1 and CDR2: LGHNT and FRNRAP. V shed 3 bases, J shed 3 bases, and the junction held 5 bases outside the gene matches. The CDR3 DNA is TGTGCTAGTGGTTTTGGGGTAGCGGGCTACGAGCAGTACGTC. This codes for CASGFGVAGYEQYV.

The CDR3: CASGVQDGYTF. The DNA of the CDR3 is TGTGCCAGCGGAGTCCAGGATGGCTACACCTTC. The genes are TRBV7-9 and TRBJ1-2, with D hard to call. The V gene's germline CDR1 is SEHNR and CDR2 FQNEAQ (reference sequence). V lost 8 bases and J 6 bases, leaving 10 bases between the germline ends. There are 11 residues in the CDR3.

V and J are TRBV4-1 and TRBJ1-3; no definite D call. In germline, CDR1 is MGHRA, CDR2 YSYEKL. V lost 4 bases and J 5 bases, leaving 9 bases between the germline ends. The CDR3 totals 13 residues. The CDR3: CASSLGQRNTIYF. In nucleotides, the CDR3 is TGCGCCAGCAGCCTGGGTCAGAGAAACACCATATATTTT.

This clone was found a few times. CDR3 loop: CASTGFRTEAFF. The DNA for the CDR3 is TGTGCCAGCACCGGGTTTCGGACTGAAGCTTTCTTT. The V gene is TRBV2, the J gene TRBJ1-1; D remains ambiguous. CDR1 and CDR2 from the germline V gene are SNHLY and FYNNEI. The CDR3 contains 12 residues. The germline V and J ends were trimmed by 7 bases and 5 bases, with 11 bases remaining between them.